This TCR beta chain was observed in a study of spatial heterogeneity in lung cancer. Study-wide background: Donors were roughly 72 untreated early-stage non-small cell lung cancer patients.

TCR cDNA molecules each carried a unique molecular identifier. TCRdb itself ran the 5' RACE reads through MiXCR, one entry per CDR3 protein. The repertoire has 40,000 or so distinct CDR3 sequences, roughly a tenth of them found once; the top ten carry 17%. Regarding time point: blood at routine non-recurrence follow-up after resection. The authors sequenced whole RNA from tumor, nontumor lung or frozen PBMC without sorting. Germline CDR1 is SGHRS and CDR2 is YFSETQ. The CDR3 extends over 13 amino acids. Notes on this clonotype: Since a much larger clone is just one base distant, this may be a read error.

This receptor was identified in a female donor with early-stage non-small cell lung cancer. Sequencing used PBMCs, obtained at follow-up. This chain links TRBV5-1 with TRBJ2-2, with a weak D call TRBD2 (6 bases). The CDR3: CASSLLNTGGLFF. DNA of the CDR3: TGCGCCAGCAGCTTGTTGAACACCGGGGGGCTGTTTTTT.